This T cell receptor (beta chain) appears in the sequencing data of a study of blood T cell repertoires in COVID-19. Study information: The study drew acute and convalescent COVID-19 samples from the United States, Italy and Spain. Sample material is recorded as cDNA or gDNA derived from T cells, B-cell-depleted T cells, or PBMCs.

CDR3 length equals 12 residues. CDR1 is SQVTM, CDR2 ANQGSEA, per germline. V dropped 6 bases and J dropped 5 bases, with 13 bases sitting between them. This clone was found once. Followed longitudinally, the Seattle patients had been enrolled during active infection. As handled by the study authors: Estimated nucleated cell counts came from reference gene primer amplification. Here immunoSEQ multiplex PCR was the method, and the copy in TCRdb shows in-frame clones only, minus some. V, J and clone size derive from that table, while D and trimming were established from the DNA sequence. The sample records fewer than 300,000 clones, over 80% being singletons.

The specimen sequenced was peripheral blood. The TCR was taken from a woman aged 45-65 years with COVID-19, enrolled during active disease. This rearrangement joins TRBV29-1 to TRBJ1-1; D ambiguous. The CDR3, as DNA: TGCAGCGTCGCCGTGGGGAGAACTGAAGCTTTCTTT. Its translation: CSVAVGRTEAFF.